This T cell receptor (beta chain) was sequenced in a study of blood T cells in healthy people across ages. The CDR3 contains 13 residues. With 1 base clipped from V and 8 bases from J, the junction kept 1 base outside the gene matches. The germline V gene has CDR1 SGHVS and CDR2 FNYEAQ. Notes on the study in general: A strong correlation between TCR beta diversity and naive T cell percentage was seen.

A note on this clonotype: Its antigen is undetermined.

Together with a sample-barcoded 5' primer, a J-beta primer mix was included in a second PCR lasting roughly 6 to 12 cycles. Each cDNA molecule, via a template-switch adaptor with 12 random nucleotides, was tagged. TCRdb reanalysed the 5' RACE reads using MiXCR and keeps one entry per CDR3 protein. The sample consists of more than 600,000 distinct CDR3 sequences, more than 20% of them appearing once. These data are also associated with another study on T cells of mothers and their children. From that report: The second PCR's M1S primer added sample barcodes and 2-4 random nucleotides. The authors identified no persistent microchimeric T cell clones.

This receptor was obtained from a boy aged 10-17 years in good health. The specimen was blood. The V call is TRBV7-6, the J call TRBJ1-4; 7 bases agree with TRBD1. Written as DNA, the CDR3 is TGTGCCAGCAGCTTAGAGGACAGGGAAAAACTGTTTTTT. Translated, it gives CASSLEDREKLFF. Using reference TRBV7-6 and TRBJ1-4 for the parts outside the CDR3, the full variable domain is GAGVSQSPRYKVTKRGQDVALRCDPISGHVSLYWYRQALGQGPEFLTYFNYEAQQDKSGLPNDRFSAERPEGSISTLTIQRTEQRDSAMYRCASSLEDREKLFFGSGTQLSVL.